The table lists the clone carrying this TCR beta chain with a count of one. Using immunoSEQ multiplex PCR, the repertoire was profiled, and TCRdb retains in-frame clones only, with some absent. The sample contains fewer than 250,000 clones, around 86% of which appear only once. This sample was taken from a study of blood T cell repertoires in COVID-19. Study in general: The study drew acute and convalescent COVID-19 samples from the United States, Italy and Spain.

The CDR3 is 15 residues long. Germline CDR1 MNHEY, CDR2 SVGAGI. Unmatched junction bases numbered 11, after V lost 5 bases and J lost 7 bases. The J gene is TRBJ1-2, the V gene TRBV6-5; 9 nucleotides match TRBD1. The sequence derives from a woman between 45 and 60 years old with acute COVID-19. The sample comprised PBMCs or T cells enriched from blood (not recorded which). The CDR3 DNA follows: TGTGCCAGCAGTCTCCAACGACAGGGGGGAACTGGCTACACCTTC. This encodes CASSLQRQGGTGYTF.